Many counts were recorded for the clone carrying this T cell receptor (beta chain). These data come from a study of T cells in Graves' hyperthyroidism and ophthalmopathy. Researchers took RNA transcripts and amplified the TCR beta CDR3 regions from them. A first-round RT-PCR of the TCR CDR3 used the HTBI primer set. Each CDR3 protein is one row after TCRdb ran MiXCR on the multiplex PCR reads. Of around 520,000 distinct CDR3 sequences listed, 24% were seen once; the top ten hold 10% to 12%. For ophthalmopathy patients, the Clinical Activity Score was at least 3 and the NOSPECS grade at least 4; duration was under 3 months. The CDR3 covers 14 residues. Trimming pared 6 bases from V and 4 bases from J, leaving 15 bases between. The germline gives CDR1 MNHNS, CDR2 SASEGT.

The sequence was collected from a woman in her thirties with Graves' ophthalmopathy. The genes are TRBV6-1 and TRBJ1-2; D not certain. The sequenced material came from blood. The CDR3 region has the DNA TGTGCCAGCAGGCCTCATTTAGGGAGCTATGGCTACACCTTC. Translation: CASRPHLGSYGYTF.